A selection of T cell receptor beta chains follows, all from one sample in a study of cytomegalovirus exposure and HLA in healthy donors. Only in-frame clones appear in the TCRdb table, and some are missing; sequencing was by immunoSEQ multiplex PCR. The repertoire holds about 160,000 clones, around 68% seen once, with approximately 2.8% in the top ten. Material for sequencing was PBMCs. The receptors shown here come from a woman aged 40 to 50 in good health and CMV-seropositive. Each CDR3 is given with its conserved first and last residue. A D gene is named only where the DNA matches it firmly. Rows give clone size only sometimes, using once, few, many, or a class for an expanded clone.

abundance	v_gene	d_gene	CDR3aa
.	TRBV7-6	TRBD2	CASSLSSSGGRGAKNIQYF
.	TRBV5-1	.	CASSLYAGAAGELFF
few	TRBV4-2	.	CASSQDWRSPEAFF
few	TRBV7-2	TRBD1	CASSSQGQGSEAFF
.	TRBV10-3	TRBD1	CAISLGGGGNQPQHF
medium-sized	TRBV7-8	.	CASSLRGQPQHF
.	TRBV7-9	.	CASQESPQRAAGGYPF
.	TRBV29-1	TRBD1	CSVMDRSGYATNEKLFF
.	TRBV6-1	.	CASIRGTDTQYF
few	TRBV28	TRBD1	CASSSDRVYGYTF
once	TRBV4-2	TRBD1	CASSQTGGSRGYPF
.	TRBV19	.	CASSIGRGDRETQYF
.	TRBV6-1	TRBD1	CASSVTGGKTQYF
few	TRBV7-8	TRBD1	CASSPGRGGYEAFF
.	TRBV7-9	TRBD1	CASSPTGGQREAFF
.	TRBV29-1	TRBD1	CSATGENTEAFF
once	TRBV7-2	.	CASSETRGAITDTQYF
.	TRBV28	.	CASSQGNQPQHF
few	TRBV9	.	CASSGQASSYTF
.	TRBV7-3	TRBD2	CASSLASGGWWEQYF
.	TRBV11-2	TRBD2	CASSSGTSSYNEQFF
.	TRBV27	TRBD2	CASTPSREDTMEQFF
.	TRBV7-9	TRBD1	CASSYLIRDRNTEAFF
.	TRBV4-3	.	CASSQEYQGIGYGYTF
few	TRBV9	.	CASSADLQGPEAFF
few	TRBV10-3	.	CAISGQGGAQTYEQYF
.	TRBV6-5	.	CASSYHTMNTEAFF
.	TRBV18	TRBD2	CASSGEGHPYNEQFF
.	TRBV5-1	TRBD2	CASSLAQREHSNEQFF
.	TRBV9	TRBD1	CASSVTGTGNYEQYF
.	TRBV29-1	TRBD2	CSTIAGRLSYNEQFF
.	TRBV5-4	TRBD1	CASSGGGQGADEQYF
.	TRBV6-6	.	CASTSGALYEQYF
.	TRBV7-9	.	CASSRAGTAEKLFF
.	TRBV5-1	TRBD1	CASSDPGQGYHEQYF
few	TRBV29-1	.	CSAELRGIPYEQYF
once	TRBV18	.	CASSLRQSDEQYF
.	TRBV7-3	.	CASSLQGKNTEAFF
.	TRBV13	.	CASSLHREHNEQFF
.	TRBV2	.	CASSLGDKSNQPQHF
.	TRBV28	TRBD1	CASGQGSWGYTF
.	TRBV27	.	CASSLKGSGSYEQYF
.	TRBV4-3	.	CASSQGLHASYGYTF
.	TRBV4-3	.	CASSQLGDNYGYTF
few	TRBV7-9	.	CAAGTRNSEAFF
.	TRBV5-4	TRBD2	CASSLAGGVDTQYF
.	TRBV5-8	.	CASSLVGRGVNQPQHF
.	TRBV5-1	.	CASSLDWSSYEQYF
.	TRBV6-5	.	CASKDSTNTQYF
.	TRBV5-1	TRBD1	CASSLAWTGTIQYF
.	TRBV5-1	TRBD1	CASSGRQGETYEQYF
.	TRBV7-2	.	CASSLSAGKETQYF
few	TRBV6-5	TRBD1	CASRKQGKYGYTF
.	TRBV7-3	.	CASSRPEGGRDEQFF
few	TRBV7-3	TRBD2	CASSLTGTSGGGEQFF
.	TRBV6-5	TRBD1	CASSFTGGTGELFF
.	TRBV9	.	CASSVTGSAGNTIYF
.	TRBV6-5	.	CASSYVGAVDTQYF
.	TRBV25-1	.	CASSPLVAGSYEQYF